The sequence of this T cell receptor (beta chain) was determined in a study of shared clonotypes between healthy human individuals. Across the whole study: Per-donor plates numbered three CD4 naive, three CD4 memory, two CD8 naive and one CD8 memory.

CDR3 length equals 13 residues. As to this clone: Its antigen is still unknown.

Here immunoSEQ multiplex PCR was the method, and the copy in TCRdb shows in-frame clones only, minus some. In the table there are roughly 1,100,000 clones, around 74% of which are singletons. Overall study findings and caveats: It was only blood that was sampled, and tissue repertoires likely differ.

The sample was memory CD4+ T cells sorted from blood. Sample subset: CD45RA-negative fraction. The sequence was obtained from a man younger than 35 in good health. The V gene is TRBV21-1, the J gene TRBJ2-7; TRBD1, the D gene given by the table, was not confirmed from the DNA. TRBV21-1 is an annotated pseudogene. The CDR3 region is CASSARQNYEQYF. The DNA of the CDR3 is TGTGCCAGCAGCGCACGACAGAACTACGAGCAGTACTTC.